What follows is one TCR beta chain and its context. Its antigen specificity is not known. The record has no base qualities; no much larger clone is one base away. From each donor, a single peripheral blood sample of 90 to 150 mL on average was drawn into heparinised tubes. Naive, central memory, regulatory and stem cell-like memory CD4+ T cells were sorted on a BD FACSAria II using a panel including CD45RO, CCR7, CD25, CD127, CD95 and CD27. All sorted populations exceeded 95% purity. PBMCs were isolated immediately by Lymphoprep density gradient centrifugation and stained directly without culture. So that batch effects would be minimized, each experiment stained and sorted samples in pairs, pairing one healthy donor with one patient. The data were obtained in a study of beta chain features in type 1 diabetes (dated by TCRdb to 2016 to 2019). Regarding the complete study: Mean age, gender distribution, total cell number and subset yield were not different between patients and healthy donors. In the study, TCRB repertoires of sorted circulating CD4+ T cell subsets from recently diagnosed type 1 diabetes patients were compared with those of matched healthy donors. Regulatory and stem cell-like memory subsets were obtained from only 8 patients and roughly 8 healthy donors, while naive and central memory subsets were obtained from all 30 or so donors. Across all samples, 90 million to 130 million sorted cells were examined, and cell number per subset correlated strongly with RNA yield.

What the study reported, not specific to this receptor: Naive, central memory and regulatory TCRB repertoires appeared to be more alike among patients than among healthy donors. In all four CD4+ subsets, TCRB CDR3 length was moderately but significantly shorter in type 1 diabetes patients. Sequencing cDNA rather than genomic DNA could over-represent highly expressing activated cells, although activation and CD3 levels did not differ between groups. Shorter templates might be favored by PCR, yet because patient and control samples were amplified and corrected together, any such skew would affect both groups equally. Only small numbers of individuals were included in the HLA sub-analyses, which left unresolved whether HLA type had any influence on TCRB rearrangement. Fewer insertions and more nucleotide deletions at VDJ recombination sites were observed in patients with type 1 diabetes, implying thymic rearrangement abnormalities.

Taken from cysteine to phenylalanine, the CDR3 has 21 residues. The only DNA kept is the CDR3, 63 bases in frame from the first base. V has 1 base trimmed and J has 0 bases trimmed; junction bases matching no gene number 16. In the germline V gene (reference sequence), CDR1 corresponds to LNHDA and CDR2 to SQIVND. The High Capacity cDNA Reverse Transcription Kit was used to reverse transcribe all of the isolated RNA, meaning that expressed TCRB transcripts were what got sequenced. Deep immunoSEQ sequencing was applied to naive, central memory and regulatory T cell samples, giving an average of approximately 3.8 million total reads per sample. After sorted cells were lysed in RLT buffer, RNA was extracted with DNase-treated RNeasy Micro or Mini kits, with the choice depending on cell number. Each cell subset was processed on its own to prevent cross-contamination, while patient and healthy donor samples were processed together. The immunoSEQ multiplex PCR was used to amplify TCRB sequences from cDNA, generating 87-bp fragments that spanned the CDR3 region. Sequencing of the amplicons was performed on the Illumina HiSeq platform. Under the source paper's analysis protocol: PCR bias was corrected computationally using synthetic template baselines, and reads within Hamming distance 2 were collapsed, with unmergeable singletons discarded. By aligning reads against IMGT, V, D and J genes, CDR3 length, and insertions or deletions at six rearrangement sites were assigned. Clonotype counts were normalized to sorted cell number within each subset before computing true diversity and Gini coefficients with the tcR R package. The overlap coefficient, calculated on TCRB nucleotide sequences, was used to measure repertoire sharing. Out-of-frame TCRB sequences from naive cells were analyzed as a proxy for the pre-selection repertoire. The clones in this table, taken by TCRdb from immuneACCESS, are in-frame only. Not every clone is retained; where verified, under half of the shortfall comes from an unresolved V gene, and the cause of the rest is unknown. That table furnishes V, J and clone size, whereas the DNA furnished D and trimming. The sample table shows approximately 340,000 clones, and around 16% are seen once. Jointly, the top ten make up around 0.02% of the sample.

What was sequenced was naive CD4+ T cells from blood. The sample's cell subset or site label, decoded: true naive CD4+ T cells. The sequence is built from TRBV19 and TRBJ1-5; the central 9 bases match TRBD1. The receptor was isolated from a woman aged 18-29 years in good health. The nucleotide sequence is given as TGTGCCAGTAGTATAGTCGGACCTACAGGGGGCGGATGGGCTAGCAATCAGCCCCAGCATTTT. It specifies CASSIVGPTGGGWASNQPQHF. With all but the CDR3 taken from the reference TRBV19 and TRBJ1-5 genes, the full variable domain is: DGGITQSPKYLFRKEGQNVTLSCEQNLNHDAMYWYRQDPGQGLRLIYYSQIVNDFQKGDIAEGYSVSREKKESFPLTVTSAQKNPTAFYLCASSIVGPTGGGWASNQPQHFGDGTRLSIL.